The 4 T cell receptor beta chains listed next were all sequenced from one sample in a study of cytomegalovirus exposure and HLA in healthy donors. Here immunoSEQ multiplex PCR was the method, and the copy in TCRdb shows in-frame clones only, minus some. The sample lists roughly 110,000 clones; 88% were seen once. Sequenced input: PBMCs. These receptors originate from a woman younger than 30 in good health and CMV-seropositive.

This rearrangement joins TRBV19 to TRBJ2-2; D not certain. In germline, CDR1 is LNHDA, CDR2 SQIVND (reference sequence). The V and J ends lost 3 bases and 3 bases respectively, with 8 bases between them. The CDR3 runs 14 residues. The CDR3 DNA follows: TGTGCCAGTAGTATTCAGGTTTACACCGGGGAGCTGTTTTTT. It yields the protein CASSIQVYTGELFF.

The chain links TRBV7-8 to TRBJ1-1; D is ambiguous. Trimming cost V 6 bases and J 7 bases, with 21 bases left between them. CDR3 size: 15 residues. CDR1 SGHVS and CDR2 FQNEAQ come from the germline V gene. CDR3 in amino acids: CASSMVVKLSREAFF. The DNA for the CDR3 is TGTGCCAGCAGTATGGTGGTGAAACTTTCCCGTGAAGCTTTCTTT.

The table lists this clone with a few counts. The chain employs TRBV28 and TRBJ1-2, with D tentatively TRBD1 (5 bases). Trimming stripped 4 bases from V and 2 bases from J, with 8 bases between. Looked up from germline, CDR1 is MDHEN and CDR2 is SYDVKM. The length of the CDR3 is 13 residues. The CDR3 nucleotides are TGTGCCAGCAGTTACGGGGGAAACTATGGCTACACCTTC. This codes for CASSYGGNYGYTF.

This CDR3 reads CASSPGLVNEQFF. CDR3 DNA: TGTGCCAGCAGTCCGGGACTAGTAAATGAGCAGTTCTTC. The V and J genes are TRBV28 and TRBJ2-1; TRBD2 aligns across 8 bases. The germline V gene has CDR1 MDHEN and CDR2 SYDVKM. The junction had 4 bases not matched to a gene; V was cut back by 5 bases and J by 7 bases. CDR3 length equals 13 residues.